The entry below gives a single T cell receptor beta chain sequence along with its context. Its antigen is currently unknown. PCR used 60 Vbeta primers and 13 Jbeta primers. Repertoires were generated with immunoSEQ multiplex PCR, while TCRdb's copy carries only in-frame clones and drops some. The sample has a few hundred thousand clones, roughly 85% seen once. This specimen comes from a study of cytomegalovirus exposure and HLA in healthy donors. Study-level points and caveats: It was shown in a later analysis that HLA-associated TCR beta chains were more clonally expanded than other, equally common chains.

CDR3 length: 14 residues. The germline V gene has CDR1 MDHEN and CDR2 SYDVKM. The J segment lost 5 bases and the V segment lost 2 bases, leaving 2 bases of the junction unmatched. Input material: PBMCs. The genes are TRBV28 and TRBJ2-1; TRBD1 aligns across 8 bases. This receptor was identified in a man younger than 30 in good health and CMV-seronegative. CDR3 region: CASSLETGDNEQFF. The DNA of the CDR3 is TGTGCCAGCAGTTTAGAGACAGGGGACAATGAGCAGTTCTTC.